This is a list of T cell receptor beta chains from one sample in a study of T cells in Graves' hyperthyroidism and ophthalmopathy. TCRdb independently ran MiXCR on the multiplex PCR reads; one entry per CDR3 protein. The sample shows 300,000 to 450,000 distinct CDR3 sequences, approximately 17% of them seen only once. Source material: blood. These receptors came from a man between 18 and 35 years old with Graves' ophthalmopathy. Both conserved end residues are part of each CDR3. A D gene is named only where the DNA matches it firmly. Part of the rows lack a size; the others show once, few, many or a class for expanded clones.

few | NA | TRBJ2-5 | TRBV7-3 | 14 | TGTGCCAGCAGCTTAACGTTTAGCGATCGGACCCAGTACTTC | CASSLTFSDRTQYF
many | NA | TRBJ2-7 | TRBV11-2 | 16 | TGTGCCAGCAGCTTGGTCTTACAGGGGGGGGGGTACGAGCAGTACTTC | CASSLVLQGGGYEQYF
NA | NA | TRBJ2-1 | TRBV18 | 14 | TGTGCCAGCTCACCACTACAGGGTGACAATGAGCAGTTCTTC | CASSPLQGDNEQFF
few | TRBD1 | TRBJ2-1 | TRBV24-1 | 16 | TGTGCCACCAGTGATCGGACAGGGAGTCCCTACAATGAGCAGTTCTTC | CATSDRTGSPYNEQFF
NA | NA | TRBJ2-7 | TRBV29-1 | 12 | TGCAGCGTTGAGGATACGGGCTACGAGCAGTACTTC | CSVEDTGYEQYF
few | TRBD1 | TRBJ2-5 | TRBV5-1 | 14 | TGCGCCAGCAGCCAACAGGGGGCTTGGGAGACCCAGTACTTC | CASSQQGAWETQYF
few | TRBD1 | TRBJ1-6 | TRBV2 | 14 | TGTGCCAGCAGGCAGACAGGGGGCGTCTGGACCCTCCACTTT | CASRQTGGVWTLHF
many | NA | TRBJ1-1 | TRBV7-6 | 13 | TGTGCCAGCAGCCCTGCTGCGAACACTGAAGCTTTCTTT | CASSPAANTEAFF
many | NA | TRBJ1-1 | TRBV20-1 | 13 | TGCAGTGCTGGCCCCGGGACTCTCGCTGAAGCTTTCTTT | CSAGPGTLAEAFF
NA | NA | TRBJ1-1 | TRBV20-1 | 13 | TGCAGTGCTAGGAGGGGCGAGAACACTGAAGCTTTCTTT | CSARRGENTEAFF
many | TRBD1 | TRBJ1-1 | TRBV2 | 13 | TGTGCCAGCACCGGACAGGGGGCCGGTGAAGCTTTCTTT | CASTGQGAGEAFF
few | NA | TRBJ1-6 | TRBV14 | 15 | TGTGCCAGCAGCCAAGGACAGCTCTATAATTCACCCCTCCACTTT | CASSQGQLYNSPLHF
many | TRBD1 | TRBJ1-1 | TRBV3-1 | 13 | TGTGCCAGCAGCCCTGGGACAGTGGCTGAAGCTTTCTTT | CASSPGTVAEAFF
few | NA | TRBJ2-2 | TRBV18 | 15 | TGTGCCAGCTCACCATCGACCCTTAAAACCGGGGAGCTGTTTTTT | CASSPSTLKTGELFF
many | NA | TRBJ1-1 | TRBV28 | 15 | TGTGCCAGCAGTTCCCCAGGGGAAGAGAACACTGAAGCTTTCTTT | CASSSPGEENTEAFF
few | NA | TRBJ1-1 | TRBV6-2/TRBV6-3 | 15 | TGTGCCAGCAGTTACACACTACAGGGGAACACTGAAGCTTTCTTT | CASSYTLQGNTEAFF
few | TRBD1 | TRBJ1-6 | TRBV6-5 | 15 | TGTGCCAGCAGTTACCGCGAGGGGGCCAATTCACCCCTCCACTTT | CASSYREGANSPLHF
many | NA | TRBJ1-2 | TRBV20-1 | 13 | TGCAGTGCTGTTGACAGTCCCGCCTTCGGCTACACCTTC | CSAVDSPAFGYTF
NA | NA | TRBJ1-1 | TRBV6-1 | 14 | TGTGCCAGCAGTCTCCCCCGCGCGAACACTGAAGCTTTCTTT | CASSLPRANTEAFF
many | TRBD1 | TRBJ2-7 | TRBV7-9 | 14 | TGTGCCAGCAGTGATGGGGACAGCTTCTACGAGCAGTACTTC | CASSDGDSFYEQYF
NA | TRBD2 | TRBJ2-3 | TRBV12-3/TRBV12-4 | 16 | TGTGCCAGCACCCAACTAGCGGGCACTTCCGAAGATACGCAGTATTTT | CASTQLAGTSEDTQYF
many | NA | TRBJ1-5 | TRBV5-5 | 14 | TGTGCCAGCAGCCACCGGGACTCACGTGAACCCCAGCATTTT | CASSHRDSREPQHF
few | TRBD1 | TRBJ1-2 | TRBV3-1 | 14 | TGTGCCAGCAGCCAGATGGGACAGGGAGGAGGCTACACCTTC | CASSQMGQGGGYTF
many | NA | TRBJ1-6 | TRBV20-1 | 14 | TGCAGTGCTAGCCCCGACTCCTATAATTCACCCCTCCACTTT | CSASPDSYNSPLHF
many | NA | TRBJ1-2 | TRBV18 | 13 | TGTGCCAGCTCACCCTTGGACTTCCTTAGCTACACCTTC | CASSPLDFLSYTF
many | TRBD1 | TRBJ2-3 | TRBV5-1 | 13 | TGCGCCAGCACCGGGACAGACACAGATACGCAGTATTTT | CASTGTDTDTQYF
many | NA | TRBJ2-7 | TRBV20-1 | 13 | TGCAGTGCTGTAGCGGTGGACTCCTACGAGCAGTACTTC | CSAVAVDSYEQYF
NA | NA | TRBJ2-7 | TRBV5-4 | 15 | TGTGCCAGCGGCTCGGGGTCAAAGGAGGCCTACGAGCAGTACTTC | CASGSGSKEAYEQYF
few | NA | TRBJ2-5 | TRBV6-5 | 15 | TGTGCCAGCAGTTACTCCAGGGTATTACGGGAGACCCAGTACTTC | CASSYSRVLRETQYF
NA | NA | TRBJ1-1 | TRBV27 | 13 | TGTGCCAGCCTAGACAGACTGAACACTGAAGCTTTCTTT | CASLDRLNTEAFF
many | TRBD2 | TRBJ2-3 | TRBV3-1 | 18 | TGTGCCAGCAGCCAAGATACTAGCGGAATCTCTAGCACAGATACGCAGTATTTT | CASSQDTSGISSTDTQYF
NA | TRBD1 | TRBJ2-7 | TRBV10-3 | 15 | TGTGCCATCAGTGAGGGGGGACAGGGGGATCGCGAGCAGTACTTC | CAISEGGQGDREQYF